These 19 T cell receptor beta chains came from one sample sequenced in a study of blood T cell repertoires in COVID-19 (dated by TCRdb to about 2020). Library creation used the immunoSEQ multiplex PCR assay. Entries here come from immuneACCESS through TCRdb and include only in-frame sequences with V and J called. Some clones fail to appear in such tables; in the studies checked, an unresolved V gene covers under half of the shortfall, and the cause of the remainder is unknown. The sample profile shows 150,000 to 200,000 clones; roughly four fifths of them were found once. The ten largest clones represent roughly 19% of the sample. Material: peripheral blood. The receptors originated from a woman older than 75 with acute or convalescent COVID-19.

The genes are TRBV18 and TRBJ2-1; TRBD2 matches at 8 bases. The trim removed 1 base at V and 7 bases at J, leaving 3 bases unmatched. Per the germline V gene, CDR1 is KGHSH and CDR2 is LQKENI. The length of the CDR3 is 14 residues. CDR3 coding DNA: TGTGCCAGCTCACCACTAGCGGGAATAAATGAGCAGTTCTTC. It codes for CASSPLAGINEQFF.

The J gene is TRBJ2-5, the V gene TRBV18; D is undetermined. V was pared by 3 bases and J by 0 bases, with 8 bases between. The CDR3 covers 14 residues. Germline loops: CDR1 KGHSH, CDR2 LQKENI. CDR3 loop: CASSPTEDQETQYF. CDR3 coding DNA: TGTGCCAGCTCACCTACCGAGGACCAAGAGACCCAGTACTTC.

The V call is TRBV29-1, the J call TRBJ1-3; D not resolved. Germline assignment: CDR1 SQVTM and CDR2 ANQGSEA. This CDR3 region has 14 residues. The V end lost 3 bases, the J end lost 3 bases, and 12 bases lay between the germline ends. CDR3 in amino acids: CSVELGLSGNTIYF. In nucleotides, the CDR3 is TGCAGCGTTGAGTTAGGACTGAGTGGAAACACCATATATTTT.

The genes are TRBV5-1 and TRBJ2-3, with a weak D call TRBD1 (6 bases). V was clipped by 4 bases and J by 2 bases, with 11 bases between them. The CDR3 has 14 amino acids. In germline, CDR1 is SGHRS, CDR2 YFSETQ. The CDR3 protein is CASSTRDNTDTQYF. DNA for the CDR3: TGCGCCAGCAGCACCCGGGACAACACAGATACGCAGTATTTT.

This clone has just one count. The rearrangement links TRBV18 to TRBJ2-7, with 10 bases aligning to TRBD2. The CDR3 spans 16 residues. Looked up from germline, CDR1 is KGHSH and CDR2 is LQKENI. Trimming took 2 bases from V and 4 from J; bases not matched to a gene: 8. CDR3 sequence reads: CASSPGTGLAVYEQYF. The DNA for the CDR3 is TGTGCCAGCTCACCAGGTACAGGACTAGCGGTATACGAGCAGTACTTC.

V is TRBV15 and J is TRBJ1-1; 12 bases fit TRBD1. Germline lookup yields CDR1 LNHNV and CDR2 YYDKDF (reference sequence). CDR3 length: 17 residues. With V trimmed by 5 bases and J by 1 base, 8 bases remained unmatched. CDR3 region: CATSGRDRGPKNTEAFF. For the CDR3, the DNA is TGTGCCACCAGCGGCCGGGACAGGGGGCCCAAGAACACTGAAGCTTTCTTT.

For the CDR3, the DNA is TGTGCCAGCAGCTTATACGGGACAGATGGAAACACCATATATTTT. It is translated as CASSLYGTDGNTIYF. This sequence joins TRBV7-6 and TRBJ1-3; 7 bases align to TRBD1. From germline, CDR1 is SGHVS and CDR2 FNYEAQ. The CDR3 covers 15 residues. Trimming cost V 2 bases and J 3 bases; bases outside gene matches: 4.

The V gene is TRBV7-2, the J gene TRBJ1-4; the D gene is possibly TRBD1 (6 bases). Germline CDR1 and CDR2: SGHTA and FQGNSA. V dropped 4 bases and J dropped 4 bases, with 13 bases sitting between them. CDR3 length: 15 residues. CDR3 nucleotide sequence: TGTGCCAGCAGCTCGTCCGGGACAAGTAATGAAAAACTGTTTTTT. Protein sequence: CASSSSGTSNEKLFF.

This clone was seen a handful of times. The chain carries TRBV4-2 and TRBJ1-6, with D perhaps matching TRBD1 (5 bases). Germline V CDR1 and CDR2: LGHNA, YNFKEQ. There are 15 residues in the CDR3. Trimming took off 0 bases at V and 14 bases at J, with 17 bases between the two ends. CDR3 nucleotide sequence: TGTGCCAGCAGCCAAGAAAATGGGGGGGGTTCGGCCCTCCACTTT. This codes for CASSQENGGGSALHF.

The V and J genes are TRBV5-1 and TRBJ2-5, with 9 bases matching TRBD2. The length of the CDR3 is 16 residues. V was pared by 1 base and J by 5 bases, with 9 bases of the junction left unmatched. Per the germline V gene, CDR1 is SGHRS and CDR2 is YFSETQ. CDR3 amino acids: CASSLRLAGVRETQYF. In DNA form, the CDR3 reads TGCGCCAGCAGCTTGAGGTTAGCGGGGGTCCGGGAGACCCAGTACTTC.

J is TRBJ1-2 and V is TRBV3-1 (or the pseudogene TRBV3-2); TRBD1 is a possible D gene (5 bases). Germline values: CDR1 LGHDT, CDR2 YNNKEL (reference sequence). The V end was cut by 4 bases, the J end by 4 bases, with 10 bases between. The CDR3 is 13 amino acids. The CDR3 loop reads CASSLGQIYGYTF. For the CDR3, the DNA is TGTGCCAGCAGCCTGGGGCAGATCTATGGCTACACCTTC.

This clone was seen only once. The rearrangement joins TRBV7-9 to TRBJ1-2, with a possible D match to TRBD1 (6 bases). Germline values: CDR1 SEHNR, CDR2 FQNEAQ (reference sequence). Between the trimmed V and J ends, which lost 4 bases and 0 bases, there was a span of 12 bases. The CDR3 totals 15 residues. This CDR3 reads CASSSGQHSNYGYTF. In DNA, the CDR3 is TGTGCCAGCAGCTCAGGACAGCACTCTAACTATGGCTACACCTTC.

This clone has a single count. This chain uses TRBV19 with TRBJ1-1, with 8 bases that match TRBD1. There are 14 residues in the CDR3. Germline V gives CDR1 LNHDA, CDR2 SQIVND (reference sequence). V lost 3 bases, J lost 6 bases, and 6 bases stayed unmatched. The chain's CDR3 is CASSITGGRPEAFF. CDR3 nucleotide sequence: TGTGCCAGTAGTATTACAGGGGGGAGGCCTGAAGCTTTCTTT.

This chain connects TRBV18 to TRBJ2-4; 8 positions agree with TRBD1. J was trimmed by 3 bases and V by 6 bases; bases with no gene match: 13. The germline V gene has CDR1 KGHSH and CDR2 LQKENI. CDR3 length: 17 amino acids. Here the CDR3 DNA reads TGTGCCAGCTCCCCTCTGCGGGACGGGACAGGCAAAAACATTCAGTACTTC. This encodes CASSPLRDGTGKNIQYF.

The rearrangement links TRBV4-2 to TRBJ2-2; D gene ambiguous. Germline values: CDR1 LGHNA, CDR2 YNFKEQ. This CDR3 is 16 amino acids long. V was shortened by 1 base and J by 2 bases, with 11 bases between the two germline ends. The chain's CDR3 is CASSQVGSFNTGELFF. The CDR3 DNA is TGTGCCAGCAGCCAAGTCGGTAGCTTTAACACCGGGGAGCTGTTTTTT.

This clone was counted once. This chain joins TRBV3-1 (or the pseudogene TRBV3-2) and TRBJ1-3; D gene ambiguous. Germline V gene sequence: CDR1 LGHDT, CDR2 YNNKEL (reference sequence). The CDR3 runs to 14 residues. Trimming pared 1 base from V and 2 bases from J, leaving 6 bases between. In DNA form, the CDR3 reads TGTGCCAGCAGCCAAGCCGGGGCTGGAAACACCATATATTTT. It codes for CASSQAGAGNTIYF.

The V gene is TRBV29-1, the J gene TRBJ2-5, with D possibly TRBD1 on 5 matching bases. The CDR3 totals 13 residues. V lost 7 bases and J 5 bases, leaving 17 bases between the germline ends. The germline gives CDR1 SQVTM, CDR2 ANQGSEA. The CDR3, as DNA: TGCAGCGCTAAGAAGGGGCCCGGTGAGACCCAGTACTTC. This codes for CSAKKGPGETQYF.

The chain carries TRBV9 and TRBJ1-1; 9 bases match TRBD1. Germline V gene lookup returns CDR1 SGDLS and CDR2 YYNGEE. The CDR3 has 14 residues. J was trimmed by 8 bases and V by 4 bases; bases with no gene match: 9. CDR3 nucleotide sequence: TGTGCCAGCAGCTTACGGGACAGGGAATCGGAAGCTTTCTTT. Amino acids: CASSLRDRESEAFF.

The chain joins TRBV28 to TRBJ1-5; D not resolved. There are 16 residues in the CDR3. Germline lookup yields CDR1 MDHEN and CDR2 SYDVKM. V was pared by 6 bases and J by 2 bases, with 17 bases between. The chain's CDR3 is CASSLGRLIGNQPQHF. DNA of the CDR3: TGTGCCAGCAGCCTGGGGAGGCTGATAGGCAATCAGCCCCAGCATTTT.